This T cell receptor (beta chain) appears in the sequencing data of a study of blood T cell repertoires in COVID-19. For the study at large: COVID-19 samples collected from the United States, Italy and Spain covered acute and convalescent phases. T cells, B-cell-depleted T cells, or PBMCs provided the cDNA or gDNA that served as material.

CDR3 length: 18 amino acids. Germline V gene sequence: CDR1 SGHVS, CDR2 FNYEAQ. Losses at the gene ends were 2 bases for V and 0 bases for J; bases not matched to a gene: 12. The repertoire was sequenced with immunoSEQ multiplex PCR; TCRdb's copy has only in-frame clones and lacks some. The sample yields fewer than 30,000 clones, around 66% seen once. The clonotype was recovered from a man between 60 and 70 years old with active or convalescent COVID-19. Sequenced input: peripheral blood. J is TRBJ1-1 and V is TRBV7-6; 7 positions agree with TRBD1. As DNA, the CDR3 is TGTGCCAGCAGCTTAAACCCCTTGACAGGGCTTATGAACACTGAAGCTTTCTTT. It specifies CASSLNPLTGLMNTEAFF.